The present T cell receptor (beta chain) was sequenced within a study of cytomegalovirus exposure and HLA in healthy donors. Study-wide results and caveats: Previous analysis showed most TCR beta V segments were productive about 87% or about 30% of the time. A later analysis linked some 17,000 TCR beta sequences to HLA alleles at 0.05 false discovery rate. Accurate prediction of most subjects' HLA-A and HLA-B alleles from TCR beta sequences was reported.

This clone was detected a few times. No antigen is known for it. Germline V gene sequence: CDR1 SGHRS, CDR2 YFSETQ. This CDR3 is built from 14 residues. Trimming took 5 bases from V and 1 from J; bases not matched to a gene: 4. The PCR contained 60 Vbeta and 13 Jbeta primers. Generated by immunoSEQ multiplex PCR, the TCRdb table keeps only in-frame clones and is missing some. The sample shows more than 100,000 clones, 50% to 75% of them seen only once. Sequenced input: PBMCs. V and J are TRBV5-1 and TRBJ2-5; TRBD2 aligns across 8 bases. The sequence was collected from a woman between 40 and 50 years old in good health and CMV-seropositive. Written as DNA, the CDR3 is TGCGCCAGCAGGGACGGGAGGGTCCAAGAGACCCAGTACTTC. This sequence encodes CASRDGRVQETQYF.